This TCR beta chain was identified during a study of shared clonotypes between healthy human individuals. Germline V gene lookup returns CDR1 MNHNS and CDR2 SASEGT. The length of the CDR3 is 15 residues. Trimming took off 2 bases at V and 0 bases at J, with 5 bases between the two ends. On this clone itself: Its antigen remains unknown.

Data came from immunoSEQ multiplex PCR; TCRdb stores just in-frame clones and leaves some out. The profile shows 2.3 million or so clones, approximately 95% of them singletons. General study findings and limits: Among non-shared clonotypes, generation probabilities were lower than among those shared by all four donors. Represented genetic and exposure-history diversity was restricted by having few donors.

This sequence was found in a man aged 18 to 29 in good health. Some clones in this sample may be carry-over from other donors' samples. Sequencing was done on a sample of naive CD4+ T cells from PBMCs. Described subset: CD45RA+ positively selected. The V gene is TRBV6-1, the J gene TRBJ2-6, with D unresolved. CDR3 region: CASSERSSGANVLTF. In DNA form, the CDR3 reads TGTGCCAGCAGTGAACGCAGCTCTGGGGCCAACGTCCTGACTTTC.